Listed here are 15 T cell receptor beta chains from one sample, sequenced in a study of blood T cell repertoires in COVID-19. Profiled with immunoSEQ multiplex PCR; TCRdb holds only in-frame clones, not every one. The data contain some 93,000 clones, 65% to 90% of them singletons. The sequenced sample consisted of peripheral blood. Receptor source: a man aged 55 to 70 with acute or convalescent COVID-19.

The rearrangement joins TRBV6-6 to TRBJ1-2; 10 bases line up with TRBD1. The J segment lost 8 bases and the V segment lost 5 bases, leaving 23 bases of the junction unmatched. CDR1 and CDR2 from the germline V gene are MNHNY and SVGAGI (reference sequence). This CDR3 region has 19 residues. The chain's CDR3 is CASSRYSGTGDGQLDGYTF. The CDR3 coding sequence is TGTGCCAGCAGTCGATATTCCGGGACAGGGGATGGGCAGCTCGACGGCTACACCTTC.

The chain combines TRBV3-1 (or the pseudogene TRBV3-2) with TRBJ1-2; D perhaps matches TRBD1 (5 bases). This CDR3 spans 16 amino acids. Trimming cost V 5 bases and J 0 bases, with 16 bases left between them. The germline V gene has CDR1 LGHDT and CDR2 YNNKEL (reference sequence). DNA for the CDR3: TGTGCCAGCAGCGTCAAGTCGGGGGTGGCTAACTATGGCTACACCTTC. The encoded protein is CASSVKSGVANYGYTF.

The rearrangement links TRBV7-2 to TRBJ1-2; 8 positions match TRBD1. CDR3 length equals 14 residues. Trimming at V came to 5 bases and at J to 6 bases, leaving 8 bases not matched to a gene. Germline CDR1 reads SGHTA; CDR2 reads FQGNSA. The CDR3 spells CASSSSRGHNGYTF. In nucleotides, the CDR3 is TGTGCCAGCAGCAGTAGCAGGGGGCACAATGGCTACACCTTC.

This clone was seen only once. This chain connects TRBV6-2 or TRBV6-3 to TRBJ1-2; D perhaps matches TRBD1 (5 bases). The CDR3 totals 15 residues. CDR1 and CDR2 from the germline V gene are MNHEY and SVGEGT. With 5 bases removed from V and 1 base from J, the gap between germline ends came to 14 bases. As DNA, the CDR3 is TGTGCCAGCAGTACCGACAGTACCGTTAACTATGGCTACACCTTC. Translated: CASSTDSTVNYGYTF.

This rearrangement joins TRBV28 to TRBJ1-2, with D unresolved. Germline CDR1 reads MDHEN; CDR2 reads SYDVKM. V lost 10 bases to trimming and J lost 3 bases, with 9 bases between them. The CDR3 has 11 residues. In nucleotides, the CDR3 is TGTGCCACCTCCGTTTACTATGGCTACACCTTC. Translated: CATSVYYGYTF.

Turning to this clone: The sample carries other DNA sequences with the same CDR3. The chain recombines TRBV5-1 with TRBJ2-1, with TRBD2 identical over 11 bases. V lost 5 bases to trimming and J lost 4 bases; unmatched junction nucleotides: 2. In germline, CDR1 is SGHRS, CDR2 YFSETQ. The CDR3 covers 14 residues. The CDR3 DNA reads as TGCGCCAGCAGTCGACTAGCGGGGTACAATGAGCAGTTCTTC. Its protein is CASSRLAGYNEQFF.

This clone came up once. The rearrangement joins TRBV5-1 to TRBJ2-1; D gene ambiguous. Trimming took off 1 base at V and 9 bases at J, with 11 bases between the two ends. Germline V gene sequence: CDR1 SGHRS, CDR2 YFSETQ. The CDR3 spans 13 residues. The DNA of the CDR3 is TGCGCCAGCAGCTTGACTATGAGTGGTGAGCAGTTCTTC. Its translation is CASSLTMSGEQFF.

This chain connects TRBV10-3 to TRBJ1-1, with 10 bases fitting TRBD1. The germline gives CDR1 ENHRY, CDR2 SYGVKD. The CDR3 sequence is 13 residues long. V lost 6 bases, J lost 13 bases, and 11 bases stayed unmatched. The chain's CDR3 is CAIRDPGQGHDFF. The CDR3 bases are TGTGCCATCAGAGACCCGGGACAGGGGCACGATTTCTTT.

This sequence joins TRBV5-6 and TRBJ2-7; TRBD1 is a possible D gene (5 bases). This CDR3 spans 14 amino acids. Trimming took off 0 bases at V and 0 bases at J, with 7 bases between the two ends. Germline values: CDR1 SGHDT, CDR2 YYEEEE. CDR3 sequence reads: CASSLGQSSYEQYF. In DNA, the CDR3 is TGTGCCAGCAGCTTGGGACAGAGCTCCTACGAGCAGTACTTC.

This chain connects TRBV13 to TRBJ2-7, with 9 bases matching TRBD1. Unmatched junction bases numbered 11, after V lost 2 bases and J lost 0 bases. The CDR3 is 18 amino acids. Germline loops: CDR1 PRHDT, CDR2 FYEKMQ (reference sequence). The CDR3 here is CASSLYIANRGPSYEQYF. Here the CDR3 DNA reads TGTGCCAGCAGCTTATATATCGCGAACAGGGGGCCCTCCTACGAGCAGTACTTC.

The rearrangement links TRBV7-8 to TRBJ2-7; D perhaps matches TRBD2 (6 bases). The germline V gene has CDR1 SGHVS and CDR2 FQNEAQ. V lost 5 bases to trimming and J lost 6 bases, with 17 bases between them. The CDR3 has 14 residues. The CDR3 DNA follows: TGTGCCAGCAGCCGGGAGTTCGGGGAGCGCGAGCAGTACTTC. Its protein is CASSREFGEREQYF.

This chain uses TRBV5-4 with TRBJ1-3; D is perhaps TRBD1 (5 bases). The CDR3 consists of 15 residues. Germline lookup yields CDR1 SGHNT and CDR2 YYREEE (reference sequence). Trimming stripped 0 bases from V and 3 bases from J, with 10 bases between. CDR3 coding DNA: TGTGCCAGCAGCTTGGGGGGGGGAGGTGGAAACACCATATATTTT. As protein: CASSLGGGGGNTIYF.

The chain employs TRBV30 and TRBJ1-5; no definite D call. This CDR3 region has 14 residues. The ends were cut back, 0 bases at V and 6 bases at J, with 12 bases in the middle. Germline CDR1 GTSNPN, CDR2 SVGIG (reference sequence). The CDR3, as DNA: TGTGCCTGGAGTGTACTCAATACCGGTCAGCCCCAGCATTTT. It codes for CAWSVLNTGQPQHF.

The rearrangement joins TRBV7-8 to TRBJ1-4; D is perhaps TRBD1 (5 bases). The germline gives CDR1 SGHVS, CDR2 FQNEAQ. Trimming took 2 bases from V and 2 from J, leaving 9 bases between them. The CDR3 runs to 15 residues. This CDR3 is CASSLRQITNEKLFF. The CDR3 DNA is TGTGCCAGCAGCTTAAGACAGATTACTAATGAAAAACTGTTTTTT.

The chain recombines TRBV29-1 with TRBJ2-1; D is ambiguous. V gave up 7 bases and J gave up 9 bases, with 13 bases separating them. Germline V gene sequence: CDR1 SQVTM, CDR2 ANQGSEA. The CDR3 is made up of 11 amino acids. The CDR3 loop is CSAAAGPEQFF. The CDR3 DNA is TGCAGCGCTGCCGCAGGTCCTGAGCAGTTCTTC.